These T cell receptor beta chains were read from a single sample in a study of beta chain features in type 1 diabetes. The data were produced by immunoSEQ multiplex PCR, yet TCRdb's version contains in-frame clones alone and is incomplete. The repertoire holds hundreds of thousands of clones, over 9.5% seen once, with 0.034% in the top ten. The sequenced sample was naive CD4+ T cells from blood. The receptor source for this set is a woman aged 18-29 years in good health. Both conserved end residues are part of each CDR3. D genes are given only for firm matches. Clone size is shown for a subset of rows, as once, few, many or a class of expanded clone.

>TRBJ1-4|TRBV12-5|few|NA
TGTGCTAGTGGTCTAGGACAGAGTAATGAAAAACTGTTTTTT
CASGLGQSNEKLFF
>TRBJ2-2|TRBV25-1|few|NA
TGTGCCAGCAGTGATACAGGGCCCACCGGGGAGCTGTTTTTT
CASSDTGPTGELFF
>TRBJ2-1|TRBV20-1|NA|NA
TGCAGTGCTTCCCGAGGGGGAGAGCAGTTCTTC
CSASRGGEQFF
>TRBJ2-5|TRBV4-3|NA|TRBD2
TGCGCCAGCAGCCAAGATTCTAGCGGGAGTGTAGTGGAGACCCAGTACTTC
CASSQDSSGSVVETQYF
>TRBJ1-6|TRBV7-3|few|NA
TGTGCCAGCAGCTTAGCGGGACCAGATAATTCACCCCTCCACTTT
CASSLAGPDNSPLHF
>TRBJ1-1|TRBV30|few|NA
TGTGCCTGGAGTGTACATCGACGAGGACAGATGAACACTGAAGCTTTCTTT
CAWSVHRRGQMNTEAFF
>TRBJ1-1|TRBV19|NA|TRBD1
TGTGCCAGTAGTATCACGGGACAGGGACCCACTGAAGCTTTCTTT
CASSITGQGPTEAFF
>TRBJ2-3|TRBV5-4|few|NA
TGTGCCTTTGGCCGTGGCGGACTCACAGATACGCAGTATTTT
CAFGRGGLTDTQYF
>TRBJ1-1|TRBV19|few|NA
TGTGCCACCCGGAGGGTGAACACTGAAGCTTTCTTT
CATRRVNTEAFF
>TRBJ2-1|TRBV30|NA|NA
TGTGCCTGGAGTGCACACCTCTCCTACAATGAGCAGTTCTTC
CAWSAHLSYNEQFF
>TRBJ2-1|TRBV7-9|NA|TRBD1
TGTGCCAGCAGCTTAGCGTCTCAGTGGACAGGGAGTAATGAGCAGTTCTTC
CASSLASQWTGSNEQFF
>TRBJ2-3|TRBV5-4|few|NA
TGTGCCAGCAGCTCCAGGATGGGTAGCACAGATACGCAGTATTTT
CASSSRMGSTDTQYF
>TRBJ2-2|TRBV27|NA|NA
TGTGCCAGCGGCGATCGGGTAGACAGTGTTGGGACCGGGGAGCTGTTTTTT
CASGDRVDSVGTGELFF
>TRBJ2-5|TRBV5-4|few|TRBD1
TGTGCCAGCAGCTTAGGACAGGGCGACCGAGAGACCCAGTACTTC
CASSLGQGDRETQYF
>TRBJ2-1|TRBV6-5|few|NA
TGTGCCAGCACCCCCCGTCCGGGCAATGAGCAGTTCTTC
CASTPRPGNEQFF
>TRBJ1-2|TRBV30|few|NA
TGTGCCACAGAACCCCGAAACTATGGCTACACCTTC
CATEPRNYGYTF
>TRBJ1-2|TRBV29-1|few|NA
TGCAGCGTGCCCAACCGGGGGGACTATGGCTACACCTTC
CSVPNRGDYGYTF
>TRBJ1-1|TRBV7-9|few|NA
TGTGCCAGCAGCTTAGCGCTAGGAGGGAATTCGAACACTGAAGCTTTCTTT
CASSLALGGNSNTEAFF
>TRBJ1-2|TRBV6-1|NA|NA
TGTGCCAGCAGGGTCGGCGGGGGGCTCGATGGCTACACCTTC
CASRVGGGLDGYTF
>TRBJ1-1|TRBV30|few|TRBD1
TGTGCCTGGAGGGGACAGGGGGCCACTGAAGCTTTCTTT
CAWRGQGATEAFF
>TRBJ2-5|TRBV5-1|NA|NA
TGCGCCAGCAGCTTGGGAGCTCAAGAGACCCAGTACTTC
CASSLGAQETQYF
>TRBJ1-1|TRBV19|NA|NA
TGTGCCAGTAGTGTCCAGAACGGGGGCACTGAAGCTTTCTTT
CASSVQNGGTEAFF
>TRBJ2-7|TRBV18|NA|TRBD2
TGTGCCAGCTCGACGTACGAGGGACTAGCGGGAGTTAAGCAGTACTTC
CASSTYEGLAGVKQYF
>TRBJ1-1|TRBV7-9|few|NA
TGTGCCAGCAGCTTAGATTACGGGACTGAAGCTTTCTTT
CASSLDYGTEAFF
>TRBJ2-4|TRBV25-1|few|NA
TGTGCCAGCAGCCCCGGAGAGTCCCAGTACTTC
CASSPGESQYF
>TRBJ2-2|TRBV7-9|few|NA
TGTGCCAGCAGCCCCGGGACACACACCGGGGAGCTGTTTTTT
CASSPGTHTGELFF
>TRBJ2-5|TRBV10-2|NA|TRBD1
TGCGCCAGCAGTGAGACTGGGACAGGGGCTGGGGAGACCCAGTACTTC
CASSETGTGAGETQYF
>TRBJ1-2|TRBV5-4|NA|NA
TGTGCCAGCAGCTTGGGGACAGAGAACTATGGCTACACCTTC
CASSLGTENYGYTF
>TRBJ2-3|TRBV18|many|NA
TGTGCCAGCTCACCACTGGGCGGGTCAAGCACAGATACGCAGTATTTT
CASSPLGGSSTDTQYF
>TRBJ2-5|TRBV7-7|few|NA
TGTGCCAGCAGTCCCGAGGGCGGGGCTCTTGGGACCCAGTACTTC
CASSPEGGALGTQYF
>TRBJ1-1|TRBV9|NA|NA
TGTGCCAGCAGCGTCGGAGCGGCAGCCACTGAAGCTTTCTTT
CASSVGAAATEAFF
>TRBJ2-5|TRBV5-1|NA|NA
TGCGCCAGCAGCTCCGCCCCGGTCCAAGAGACCCAGTACTTC
CASSSAPVQETQYF
>TRBJ2-4|TRBV28|NA|NA
TGTGCCAGCAGTTTGCGGGGCGGAGGGACGACCAAAAACATTCAGTACTTC
CASSLRGGGTTKNIQYF
>TRBJ2-1|TRBV6-1|few|TRBD1
TGTGCCAGCAGCAGGGACAGGGACAATGAGCAGTTCTTC
CASSRDRDNEQFF
>TRBJ2-3|TRBV5-1|NA|NA
TGCGCCAGCACCAACACAGATACGCAGTATTTT
CASTNTDTQYF
>TRBJ1-5|TRBV19|few|TRBD1
TGTGCCAGTAGTGTCTTCAGACAGGGTAGCAATCAGCCCCAGCATTTT
CASSVFRQGSNQPQHF
>TRBJ2-6|TRBV7-3|NA|NA
TGTGCCAGCAGCTCAGGGGGGTTTGGGGCCAACGTCCTGACTTTC
CASSSGGFGANVLTF
>TRBJ1-1|TRBV15|NA|NA
TGTGCCACCAGCAGAGATGTGGGGGGGAACACTGAAGCTTTCTTT
CATSRDVGGNTEAFF
>TRBJ2-6|TRBV5-1|NA|NA
TGCGCCAGCAGCTTCGGGACTCCTGGGGCCAACGTCCTGACTTTC
CASSFGTPGANVLTF
>TRBJ2-5|TRBV6-1|few|TRBD1
TGTGCCAGCAGTTCCGGGACAGCAAAAGAGACCCAGTACTTC
CASSSGTAKETQYF
>TRBJ2-7|TRBV20-1|NA|NA
TGCAGGCCTAAGGGGTGCGAGCAGTACTTC
CRPKGCEQYF
>TRBJ2-1|TRBV9|few|NA
TGTGCCAGCAGCGTAGAAGCCTTCTCCTACAATGAGCAGTTCTTC
CASSVEAFSYNEQFF
>TRBJ2-3|TRBV9|few|TRBD2
TGTGCCAGCAGCGTGGGAGGGCTCGAAACAGATACGCAGTATTTT
CASSVGGLETDTQYF
>TRBJ2-2|TRBV9|few|NA
TGTGCCAGCAGCGTAGGGCAGACAAACACCGGGGAGCTGTTTTTT
CASSVGQTNTGELFF
>TRBJ2-6|TRBV19|NA|TRBD1
TGTGCCAGTACCGGGACAGCTGGGGCCAACGTCCTGACTTTC
CASTGTAGANVLTF
>TRBJ2-2|TRBV9|few|TRBD2
TGTGCCAGCAGCGTAGGACTAGCGGGACACACCGGGGAGCTGTTTTTT
CASSVGLAGHTGELFF
>TRBJ2-1|TRBV7-6|NA|NA
TGTGCCAGCAGCTTAAGGGGGGGAAGCCGGTACAATGAGCAGTTCTTC
CASSLRGGSRYNEQFF
>TRBJ2-2|TRBV5-1|NA|NA
TGCGCCAGCAGCTTGGAGCCGGGGGCTAGCGGCGGGGAGCTGTTTTTT
CASSLEPGASGGELFF
>TRBJ1-1|TRBV5-1|few|NA
TGCGCCAGCAGCTCACAGGTGCTAGGCACTGAAGCTTTCTTT
CASSSQVLGTEAFF
>TRBJ2-7|TRBV5-6|NA|NA
TGTGCCAGCAGCTTGGAACAGAGCTCCTACGAGCAGTACTTC
CASSLEQSSYEQYF
>TRBJ1-1|TRBV18|few|TRBD1
TGTGCCAGCTCAAAAACTTGGACAGGGATGGACACTGAAGCTTTCTTT
CASSKTWTGMDTEAFF
>TRBJ2-3|TRBV7-8|NA|NA
TGTGCCAGCAGCGCTAGAGATACGCAGTATTTT
CASSARDTQYF